Listed here is a single T cell receptor beta chain. Its recognized antigen is unknown. No quality values exist for individual bases; no much larger clone is one base distant. The data originate from a study of PD-1 blockade in classical Hodgkin lymphoma (dated by TCRdb to 2020 to 2021). Study-wide context: Nivolumab dosing was 3 mg/kg intravenously every 2 weeks, continuing until either disease progression or unacceptable toxicity. A peripheral blood immune signature of response to PD-1 blockade in classical Hodgkin lymphoma was defined using TCR beta sequencing and CyTOF. General conclusions and limits of the study: Lower diversity was seen in patients whose nivolumab began less than 1 year after ASCT, and these patients were left out of later analyses so that immune reconstitution would not confound the results. Trial patients with a complete response had baseline diversity similar to that of newly diagnosed patients, while partial responders and progressors had significantly lower diversity. Baseline TCR diversity was reported to be lower in newly diagnosed patients than in healthy donors, and even lower in relapsed/refractory patients. A significant rise by C4D1 was seen in CD4+ but not CD8+ TCR diversity (p=0.0027 vs p=0.16), with the rise being most apparent in complete responders (p=0.02). The study was restricted to a single clinical trial cohort, and the causes of repertoire differences, possibly disease activity or prior therapy, were left undefined.

The V end loses 7 bases and the J end loses 0 bases, and a stretch of 7 bases separates them. From the germline V gene, CDR1 is MNHEY and CDR2 is SVGAGI. Measured from the cysteine to the valine, the CDR3 is 12 residues long. Only the CDR3 part of the read is kept: 36 bases, read in frame from the first base. Genomic DNA was extracted with the Qiagen DNeasy kit from unsorted PBMCs and from negatively selected CD4+ and CD8+ fractions. TCR beta CDR3 regions were subjected to amplification by immunoSEQ multiplex PCR with primers that anneal to V and J segments. A synthetic immune receptor repertoire was used to minimize amplification bias, and any remaining bias was removed computationally after sequencing. The authors processed their data as follows. Repertoire diversity was quantified as the Shannon entropy index using custom Python scripts. Unsorted, CD4+ and CD8+ repertoires were analyzed separately, except in combined analyses where CD4+ and CD8+ sequences were merged in silico. Clonal expansion was defined as at least a 2-fold frequency increase after treatment relative to C1D1, with a pseudocount of 0.5 for undetected baseline clones. Clones with 0 or 1 copy at C1D1 were defined as singleton clones, while clones with 2 or more copies were defined as non-singleton clones. Clones expanded in unsorted samples were labelled as CD4+, CD8+ or unknown by matching protein sequences in sorted samples from the same patient. Diversity changes from C1D1 to C4D1 were tested in paired samples using Wilcoxon tests. TCRdb retrieved this table from immuneACCESS and kept in-frame rearrangements only. Not all clones are present; in checked studies, unresolved V genes account for under half, and no reason is known for the remainder. The V and J calls and clone size were taken over from that table, and D and trimming were inferred from the DNA. Across this sample there are roughly 30,000 clones, with approximately 87% seen only once. In total, the top ten clones hold about 20% of the sample.

According to the study, the label for this sample's time point signals: cycle 2 day 1 (C2D1) of nivolumab. Relapse after autologous stem cell transplantation had occurred in all trial patients, and cohorts A, B and C were distinguished by prior brentuximab vedotin exposure. The trial cohort comprised approximately 55 patients with relapsed/refractory classical Hodgkin lymphoma whose best overall responses were complete response, partial response or progressive disease. Trial patients were treated with single-agent nivolumab in the multi-cohort phase II CheckMate 205 trial. An independent review committee assessed best overall response using the 2007 International Working Group response criteria. Trial PBMCs were collected just before the start of nivolumab (C1D1) and during therapy at cycle 2 day 1 and cycle 4 day 1. Peripheral blood was collected in 8 mL Vacutainer Cell Preparation Tubes, from which PBMCs were isolated by centrifugation and then cryopreserved.

The source of this sequence is a human donor with classical Hodgkin lymphoma. Recombination joined TRBV6-5 with TRBJ2-7; matching of 6 bases hints at TRBD1 as the D gene. Sample: peripheral blood mononuclear cells (PBMCs), taken before the second cycle of nivolumab. The DNA is as follows: TGTGCCAGCACGGACAGCTCCTACGAGCAGTACGTC. Translated, it reads CASTDSSYEQYV.